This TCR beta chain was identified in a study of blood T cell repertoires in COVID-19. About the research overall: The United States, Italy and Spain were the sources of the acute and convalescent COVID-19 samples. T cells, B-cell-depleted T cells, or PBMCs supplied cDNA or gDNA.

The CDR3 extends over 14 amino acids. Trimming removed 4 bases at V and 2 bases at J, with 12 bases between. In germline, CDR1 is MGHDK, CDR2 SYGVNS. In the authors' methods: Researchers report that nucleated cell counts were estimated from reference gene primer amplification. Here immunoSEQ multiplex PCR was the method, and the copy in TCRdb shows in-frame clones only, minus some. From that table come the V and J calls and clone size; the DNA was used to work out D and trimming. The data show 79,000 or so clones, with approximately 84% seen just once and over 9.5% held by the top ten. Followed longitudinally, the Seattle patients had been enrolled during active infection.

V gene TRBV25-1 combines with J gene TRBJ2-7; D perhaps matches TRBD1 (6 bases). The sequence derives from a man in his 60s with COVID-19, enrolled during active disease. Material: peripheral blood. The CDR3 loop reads CASSAPTGTYEQYF. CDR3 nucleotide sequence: TGTGCCAGCAGTGCACCGACAGGAACCTACGAGCAGTACTTC.